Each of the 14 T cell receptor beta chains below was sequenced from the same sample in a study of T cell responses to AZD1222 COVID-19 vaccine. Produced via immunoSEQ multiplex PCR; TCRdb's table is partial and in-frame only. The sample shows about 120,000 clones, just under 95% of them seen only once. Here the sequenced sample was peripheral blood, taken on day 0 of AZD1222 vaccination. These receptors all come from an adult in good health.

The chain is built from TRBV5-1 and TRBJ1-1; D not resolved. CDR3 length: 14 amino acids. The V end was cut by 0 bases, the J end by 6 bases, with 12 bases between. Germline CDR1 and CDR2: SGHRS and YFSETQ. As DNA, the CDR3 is TGCGCCAGCAGCTTGGACGTTGGCCTCCCTGAAGCTTTCTTT. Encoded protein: CASSLDVGLPEAFF.

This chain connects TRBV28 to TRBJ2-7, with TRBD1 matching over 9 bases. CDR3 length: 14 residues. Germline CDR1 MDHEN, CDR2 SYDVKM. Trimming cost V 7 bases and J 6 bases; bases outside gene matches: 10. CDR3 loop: CASNLGTGWVEQYF. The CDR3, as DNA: TGTGCCAGCAATCTGGGGACAGGGTGGGTCGAGCAGTACTTC.

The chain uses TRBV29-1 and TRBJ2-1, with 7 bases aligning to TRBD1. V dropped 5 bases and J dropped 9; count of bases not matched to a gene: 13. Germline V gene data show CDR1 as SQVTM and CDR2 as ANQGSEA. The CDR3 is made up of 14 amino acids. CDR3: CSVYQDRRQAEQFF. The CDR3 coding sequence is TGCAGCGTTTATCAGGACAGGAGACAAGCTGAGCAGTTCTTC.

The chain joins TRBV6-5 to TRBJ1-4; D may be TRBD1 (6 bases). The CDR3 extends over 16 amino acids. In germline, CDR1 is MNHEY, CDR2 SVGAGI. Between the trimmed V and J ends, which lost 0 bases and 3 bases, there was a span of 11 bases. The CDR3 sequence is CASSYSSGAPNEKLFF. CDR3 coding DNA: TGTGCCAGCAGTTACTCCTCGGGGGCCCCTAATGAAAAACTGTTTTTT.

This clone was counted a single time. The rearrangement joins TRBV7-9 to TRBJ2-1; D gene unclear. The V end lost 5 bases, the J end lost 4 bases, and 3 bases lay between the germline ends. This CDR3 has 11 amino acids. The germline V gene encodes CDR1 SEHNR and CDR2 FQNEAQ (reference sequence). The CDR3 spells CASSPYNEQFF. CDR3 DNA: TGTGCCAGCAGCCCTTACAATGAGCAGTTCTTC.

CDR3 region: CASSLLDEQYF. The CDR3 bases are TGTGCCAGCTCTCTACTAGACGAGCAGTACTTC. V and J are TRBV18 and TRBJ2-7, with D possibly matching TRBD2 (5 bases). Germline CDR1 and CDR2: KGHSH and LQKENI. There are 11 residues in the CDR3. The ends were cut back, 6 bases at V and 5 bases at J, with 8 bases in the middle.

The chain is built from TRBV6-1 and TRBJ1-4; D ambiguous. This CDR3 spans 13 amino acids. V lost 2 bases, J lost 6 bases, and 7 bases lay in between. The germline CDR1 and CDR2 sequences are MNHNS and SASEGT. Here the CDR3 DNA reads TGTGCCAGCAGTGAAACACGTGATGAAAAACTGTTTTTT. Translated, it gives CASSETRDEKLFF.

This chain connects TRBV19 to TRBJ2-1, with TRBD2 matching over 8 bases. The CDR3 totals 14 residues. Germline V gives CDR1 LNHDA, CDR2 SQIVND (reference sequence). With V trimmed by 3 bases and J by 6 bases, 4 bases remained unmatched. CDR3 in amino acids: CASSMWSGSNEQFF. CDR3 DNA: TGTGCCAGTAGTATGTGGAGCGGGAGCAATGAGCAGTTCTTC.

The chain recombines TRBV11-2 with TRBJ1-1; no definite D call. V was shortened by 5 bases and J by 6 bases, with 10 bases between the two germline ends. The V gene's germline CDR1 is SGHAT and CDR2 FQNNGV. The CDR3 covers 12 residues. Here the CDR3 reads CASSARWAEAFF. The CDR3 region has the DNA TGTGCCAGCAGCGCGCGTTGGGCTGAAGCTTTCTTT.

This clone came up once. In DNA, the CDR3 is TGCAGCGTTAATGGACGGGTCACAGATACGCAGTATTTT. Translated: CSVNGRVTDTQYF. The J gene is TRBJ2-3, the V gene TRBV29-1; D is unresolved. This CDR3 comprises 13 residues. Between the trimmed V and J ends, which lost 5 bases and 2 bases, there was a span of 11 bases. The germline gives CDR1 SQVTM, CDR2 ANQGSEA.

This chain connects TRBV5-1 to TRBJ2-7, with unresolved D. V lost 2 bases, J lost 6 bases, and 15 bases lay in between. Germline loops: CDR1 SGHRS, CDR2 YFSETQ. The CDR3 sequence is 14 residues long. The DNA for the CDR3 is TGCGCCAGCAGCTTTTTCCCGACCGGATCCGAGCAGTACTTC. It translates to CASSFFPTGSEQYF. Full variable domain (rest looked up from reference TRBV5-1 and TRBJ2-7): KAGVTQTPRYLIKTRGQQVTLSCSPISGHRSVSWYQQTPGQGLQFLFEYFSETQRNKGNFPGRFSGRQFSNSRSEMNVSTLELGDSALYLCASSFFPTGSEQYFGPGTRLTVT.

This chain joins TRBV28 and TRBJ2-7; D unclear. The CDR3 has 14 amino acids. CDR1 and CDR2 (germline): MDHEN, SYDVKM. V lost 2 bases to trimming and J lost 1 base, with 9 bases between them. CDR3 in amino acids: CASSLLLISYEQYF. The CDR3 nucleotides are TGTGCCAGCAGTTTACTTTTGATTTCCTACGAGCAGTACTTC.

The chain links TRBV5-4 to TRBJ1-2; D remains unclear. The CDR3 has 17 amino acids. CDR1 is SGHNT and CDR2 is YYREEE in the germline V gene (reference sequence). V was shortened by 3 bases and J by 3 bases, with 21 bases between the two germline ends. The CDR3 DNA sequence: TGTGCCAGCAGCTCCGGTCAGGTAATAGGTCAGGACTATGGCTACACCTTC. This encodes CASSSGQVIGQDYGYTF.

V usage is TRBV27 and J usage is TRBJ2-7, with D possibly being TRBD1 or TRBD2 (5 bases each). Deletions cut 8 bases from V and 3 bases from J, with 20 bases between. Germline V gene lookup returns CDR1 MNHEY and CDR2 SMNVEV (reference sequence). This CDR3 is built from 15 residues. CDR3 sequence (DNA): TGTGCCAGCGGGGACGGAGTCGTCCCGGGCTACGAGCAGTACTTC. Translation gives CASGDGVVPGYEQYF.